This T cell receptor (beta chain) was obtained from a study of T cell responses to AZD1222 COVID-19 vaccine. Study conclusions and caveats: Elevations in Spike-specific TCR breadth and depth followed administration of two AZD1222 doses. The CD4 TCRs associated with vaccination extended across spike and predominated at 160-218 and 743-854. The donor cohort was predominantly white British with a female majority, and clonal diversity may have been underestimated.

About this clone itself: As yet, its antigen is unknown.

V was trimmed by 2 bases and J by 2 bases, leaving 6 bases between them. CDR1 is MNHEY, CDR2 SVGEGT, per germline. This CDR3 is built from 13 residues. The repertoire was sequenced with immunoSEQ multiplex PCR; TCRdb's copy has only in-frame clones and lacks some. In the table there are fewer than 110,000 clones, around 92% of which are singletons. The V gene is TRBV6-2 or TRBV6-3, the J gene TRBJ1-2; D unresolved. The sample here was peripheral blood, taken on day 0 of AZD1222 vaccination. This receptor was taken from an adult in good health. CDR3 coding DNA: TGTGCCAGCAGTTACAGTCAGAACTATGGCTACACCTTC. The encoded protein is CASSYSQNYGYTF.